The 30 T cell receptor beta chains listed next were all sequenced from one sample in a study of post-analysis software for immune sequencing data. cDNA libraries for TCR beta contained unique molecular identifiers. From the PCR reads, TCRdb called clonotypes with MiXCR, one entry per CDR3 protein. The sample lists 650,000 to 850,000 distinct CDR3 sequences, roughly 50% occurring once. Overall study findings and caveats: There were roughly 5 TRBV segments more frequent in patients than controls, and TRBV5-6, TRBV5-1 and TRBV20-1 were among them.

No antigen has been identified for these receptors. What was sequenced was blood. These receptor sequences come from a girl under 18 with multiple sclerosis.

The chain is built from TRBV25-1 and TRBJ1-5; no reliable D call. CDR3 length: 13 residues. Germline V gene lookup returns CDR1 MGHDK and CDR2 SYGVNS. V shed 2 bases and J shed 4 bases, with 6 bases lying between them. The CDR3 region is CASSEQTNQPQHF. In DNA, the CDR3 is TGTGCCAGCAGTGAACAGACGAATCAGCCCCAGCATTTT. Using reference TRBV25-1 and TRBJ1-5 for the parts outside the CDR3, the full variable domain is EADIYQTPRYLVIGTGKKITLECSQTMGHDKMYWYQQDPGMELHLIHYSYGVNSTEKGDLSSESTVSRIRTEHFPLTLESARPSHTSQYLCASSEQTNQPQHFGDGTRLSIL.

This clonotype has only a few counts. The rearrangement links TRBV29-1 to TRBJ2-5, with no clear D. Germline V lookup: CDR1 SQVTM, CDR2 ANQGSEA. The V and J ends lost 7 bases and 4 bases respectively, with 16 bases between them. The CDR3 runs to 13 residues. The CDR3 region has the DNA TGCAGCGACACCGGGCCTCAAGGAGAGACCCAGTACTTC. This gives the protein CSDTGPQGETQYF.

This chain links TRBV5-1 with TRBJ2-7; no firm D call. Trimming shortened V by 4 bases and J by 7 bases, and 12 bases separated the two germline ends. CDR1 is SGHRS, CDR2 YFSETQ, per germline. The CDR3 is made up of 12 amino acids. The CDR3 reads CASSLVGWEQYF. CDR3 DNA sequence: TGCGCCAGCAGCCTAGTAGGCTGGGAGCAGTACTTC.

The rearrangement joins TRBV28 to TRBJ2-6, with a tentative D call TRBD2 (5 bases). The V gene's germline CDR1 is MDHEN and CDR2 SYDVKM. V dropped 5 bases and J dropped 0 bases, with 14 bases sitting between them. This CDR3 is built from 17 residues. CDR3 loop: CASSPLGEGSGANVLTF. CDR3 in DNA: TGTGCCAGCAGTCCGCTGGGAGAAGGCTCTGGGGCCAACGTCCTGACTTTC.

CDR3 bases: TGCAGCGTTGAAGGGACTAGCGGGAGACGCACAGATACGCAGTATTTT. Encoded protein: CSVEGTSGRRTDTQYF. This chain links TRBV29-1 with TRBJ2-3, with 13 positions matching TRBD2. After removal of 1 base from V and 1 base from J, the junction contained 2 bases not matched to a gene. In germline, CDR1 is SQVTM, CDR2 ANQGSEA. This CDR3 has 16 amino acids.

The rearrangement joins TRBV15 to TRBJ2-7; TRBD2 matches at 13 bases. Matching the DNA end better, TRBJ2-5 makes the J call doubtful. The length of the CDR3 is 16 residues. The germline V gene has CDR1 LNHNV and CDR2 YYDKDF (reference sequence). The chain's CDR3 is CATSRGTSGRQETQYF. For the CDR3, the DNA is TGTGCCACCAGCAGAGGGACTAGCGGGAGACAGGAGACCCAGTACTTC.

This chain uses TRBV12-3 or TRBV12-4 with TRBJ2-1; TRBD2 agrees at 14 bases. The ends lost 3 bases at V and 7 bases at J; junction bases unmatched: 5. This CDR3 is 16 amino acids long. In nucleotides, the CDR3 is TGTGCCAGCAGTTTGATGGGACTAGCGGGAGCAAATGAGCAGTTCTTC. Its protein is CASSLMGLAGANEQFF.

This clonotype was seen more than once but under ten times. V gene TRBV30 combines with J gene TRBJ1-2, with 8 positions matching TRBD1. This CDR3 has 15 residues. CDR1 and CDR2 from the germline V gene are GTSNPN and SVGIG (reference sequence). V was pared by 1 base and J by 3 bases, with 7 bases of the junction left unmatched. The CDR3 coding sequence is TGTGCCTGGAGTGGTAGGACAGGGAAGTACTATGGCTACACCTTC. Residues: CAWSGRTGKYYGYTF.

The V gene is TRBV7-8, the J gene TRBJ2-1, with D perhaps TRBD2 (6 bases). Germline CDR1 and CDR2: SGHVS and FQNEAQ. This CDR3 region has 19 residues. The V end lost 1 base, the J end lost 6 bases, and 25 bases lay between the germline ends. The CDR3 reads CASSLVSGLAGTLINEQFF. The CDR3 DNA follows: TGTGCCAGCAGCTTAGTGTCGGGGCTCGCCGGGACTCTAATCAATGAGCAGTTCTTC.

The CDR3 region has the DNA TGTGCCAGCAGCCGAGACCTACCTGGAAATGAGCAGTTCTTC. Its translation is CASSRDLPGNEQFF. The genes are TRBV14 and TRBJ2-1; no clear D gene. Looked up from germline, CDR1 is SGHDN and CDR2 is FVKESK. V shed 4 bases and J shed 7 bases, with 14 bases lying between them. The CDR3 contains 14 residues. Variable domain in full (rest from reference TRBV14 and TRBJ2-1): EAGVTQFPSHSVIEKGQTVTLRCDPISGHDNLYWYRRVMGKEIKFLLHFVKESKQDESGMPNNRFLAERTGGTYSTLKVQPAELEDSGVYFCASSRDLPGNEQFFGPGTRLTVL.

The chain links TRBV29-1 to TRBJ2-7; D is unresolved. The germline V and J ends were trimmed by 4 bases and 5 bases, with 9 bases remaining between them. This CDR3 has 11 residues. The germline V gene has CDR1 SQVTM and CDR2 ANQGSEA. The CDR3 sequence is CSVGYVHEQYF. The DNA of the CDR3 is TGCAGCGTTGGTTACGTGCACGAGCAGTACTTC.

The CDR3 DNA reads TGTGCCAGCAGCCACTCGACAGGCAATCAGCCCCAGCATTTT. Amino acids: CASSHSTGNQPQHF. The chain joins TRBV3-1 to TRBJ1-5; D may be TRBD1 (5 bases). The CDR3 covers 14 residues. Trimming shortened V by 3 bases and J by 2 bases, and 8 bases separated the two germline ends. Germline V gene lookup returns CDR1 LGHDT and CDR2 YNNKEL (reference sequence).

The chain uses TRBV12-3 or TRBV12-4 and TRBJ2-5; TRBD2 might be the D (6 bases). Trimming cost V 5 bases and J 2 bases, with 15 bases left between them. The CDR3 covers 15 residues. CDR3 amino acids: CASSAPLGGQETQYF. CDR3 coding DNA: TGTGCCAGCAGTGCCCCCCTGGGGGGTCAAGAGACCCAGTACTTC.

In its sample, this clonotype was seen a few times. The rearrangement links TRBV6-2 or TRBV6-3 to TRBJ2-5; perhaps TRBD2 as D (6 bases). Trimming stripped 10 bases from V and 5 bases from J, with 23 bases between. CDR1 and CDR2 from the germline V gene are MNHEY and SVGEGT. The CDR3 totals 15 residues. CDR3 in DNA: TGTGCCACCCAACCGGGACCGGGGACTGCGGAGACCCAGTACTTC. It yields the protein CATQPGPGTAETQYF.

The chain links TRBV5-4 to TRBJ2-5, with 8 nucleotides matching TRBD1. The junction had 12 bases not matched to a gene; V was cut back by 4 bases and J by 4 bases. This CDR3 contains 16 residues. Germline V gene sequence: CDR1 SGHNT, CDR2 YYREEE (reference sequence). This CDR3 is CASSQSDRGFGETQYF. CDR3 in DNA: TGTGCCAGCAGCCAATCTGACAGGGGTTTTGGAGAGACCCAGTACTTC.

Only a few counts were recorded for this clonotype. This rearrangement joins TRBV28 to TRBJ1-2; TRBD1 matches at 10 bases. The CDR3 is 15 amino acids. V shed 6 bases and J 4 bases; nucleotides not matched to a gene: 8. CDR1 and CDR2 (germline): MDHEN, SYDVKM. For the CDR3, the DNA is TGTGCCAGCAGCCCGACAGGGGGCAGGAGCTATGGCTACACCTTC. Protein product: CASSPTGGRSYGYTF.

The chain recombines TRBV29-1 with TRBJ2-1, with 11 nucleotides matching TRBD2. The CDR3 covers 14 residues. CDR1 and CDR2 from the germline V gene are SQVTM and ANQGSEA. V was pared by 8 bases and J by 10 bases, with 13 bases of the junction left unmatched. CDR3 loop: CSLLAGGTSREQFF. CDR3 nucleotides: TGCAGCCTTCTAGCGGGAGGAACGTCTAGGGAGCAGTTCTTC.

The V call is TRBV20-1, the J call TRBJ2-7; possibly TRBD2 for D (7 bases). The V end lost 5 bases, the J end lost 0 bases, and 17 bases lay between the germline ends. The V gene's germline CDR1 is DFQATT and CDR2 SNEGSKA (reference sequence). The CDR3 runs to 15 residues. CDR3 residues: CSAPRGAASSYEQYF. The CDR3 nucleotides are TGCAGTGCTCCTCGGGGGGCAGCTAGCTCCTACGAGCAGTACTTC.

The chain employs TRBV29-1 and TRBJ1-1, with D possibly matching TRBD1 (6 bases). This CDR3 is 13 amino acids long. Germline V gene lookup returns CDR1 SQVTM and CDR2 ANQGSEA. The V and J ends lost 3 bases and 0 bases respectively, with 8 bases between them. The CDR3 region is CSVERGLNTEAFF. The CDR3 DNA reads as TGCAGCGTTGAGCGGGGGCTGAACACTGAAGCTTTCTTT.

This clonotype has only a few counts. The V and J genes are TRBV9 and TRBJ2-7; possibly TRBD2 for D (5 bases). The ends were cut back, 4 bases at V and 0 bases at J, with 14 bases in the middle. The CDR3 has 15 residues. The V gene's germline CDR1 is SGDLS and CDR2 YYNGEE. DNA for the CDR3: TGTGCCAGCAGCCCAAACCCCAGCGGCTCCTACGAGCAGTACTTC. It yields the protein CASSPNPSGSYEQYF. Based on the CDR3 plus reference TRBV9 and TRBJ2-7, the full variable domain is DSGVTQTPKHLITATGQRVTLRCSPRSGDLSVYWYQQSLDQGLQFLIQYYNGEERAKGNILERFSAQQFPDLHSELNLSSLELGDSALYFCASSPNPSGSYEQYFGPGTRLTVT.

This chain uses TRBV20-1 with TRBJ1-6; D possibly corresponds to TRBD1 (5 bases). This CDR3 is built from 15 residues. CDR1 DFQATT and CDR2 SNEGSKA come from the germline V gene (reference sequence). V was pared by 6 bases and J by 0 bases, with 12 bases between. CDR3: CSAWDGSSYNSPLHF. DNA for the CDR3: TGCAGTGCGTGGGACGGAAGCTCCTATAATTCACCCCTCCACTTT.

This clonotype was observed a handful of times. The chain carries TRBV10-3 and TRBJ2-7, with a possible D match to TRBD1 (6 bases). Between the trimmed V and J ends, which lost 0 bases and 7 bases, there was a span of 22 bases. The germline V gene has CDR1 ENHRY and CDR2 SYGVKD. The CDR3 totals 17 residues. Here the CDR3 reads CAISESTDGRGFWEQYF. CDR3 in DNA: TGTGCCATCAGTGAGTCGACGGATGGCAGGGGATTTTGGGAGCAGTACTTC.

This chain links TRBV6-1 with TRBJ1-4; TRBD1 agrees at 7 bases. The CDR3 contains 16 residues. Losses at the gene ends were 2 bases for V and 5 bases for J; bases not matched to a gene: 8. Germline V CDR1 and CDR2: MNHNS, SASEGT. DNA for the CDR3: TGTGCCAGCAGTGAAACCCCGACAGGGATGAATGAAAAACTGTTTTTT. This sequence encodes CASSETPTGMNEKLFF.

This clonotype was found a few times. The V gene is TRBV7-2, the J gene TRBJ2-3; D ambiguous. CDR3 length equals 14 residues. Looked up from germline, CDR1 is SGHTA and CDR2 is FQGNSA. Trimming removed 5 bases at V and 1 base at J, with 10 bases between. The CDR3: CASSPPPGTDTQYF. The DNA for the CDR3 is TGTGCCAGCAGCCCCCCACCTGGCACAGATACGCAGTATTTT.

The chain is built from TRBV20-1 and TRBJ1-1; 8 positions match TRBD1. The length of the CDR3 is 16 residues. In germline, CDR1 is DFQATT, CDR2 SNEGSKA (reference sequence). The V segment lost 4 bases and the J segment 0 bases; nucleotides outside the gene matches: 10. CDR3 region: CSATRTGSIMNTEAFF. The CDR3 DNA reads TGCAGTGCTACCCGGACAGGGTCAATAATGAACACTGAAGCTTTCTTT.

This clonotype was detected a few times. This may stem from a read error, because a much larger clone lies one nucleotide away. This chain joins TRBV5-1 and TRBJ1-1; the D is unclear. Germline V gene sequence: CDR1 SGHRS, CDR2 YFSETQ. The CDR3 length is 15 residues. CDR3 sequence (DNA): TGCACCAGCAGCTTAGGAGGAGCTCGGGGCACTGAAGCTTTCTTT. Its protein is CTSSLGGARGTEAFF. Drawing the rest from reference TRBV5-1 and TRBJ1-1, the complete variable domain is KAGVTQTPRYLIKTRGQQVTLSCSPISGHRSVSWYQQTPGQGLQFLFEYFSETQRNKGNFPGRFSGRQFSNSRSEMNVSTLELGDSALYLCTSSLGGARGTEAFFGQGTRLTVV.

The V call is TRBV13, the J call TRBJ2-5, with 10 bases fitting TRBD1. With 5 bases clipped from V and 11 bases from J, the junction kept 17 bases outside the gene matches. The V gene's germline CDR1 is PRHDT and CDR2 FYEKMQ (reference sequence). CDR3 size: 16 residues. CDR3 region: CASSEWGQGTLWEQYF. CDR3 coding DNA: TGTGCCAGCAGCGAATGGGGACAGGGGACCCTTTGGGAGCAGTACTTC.

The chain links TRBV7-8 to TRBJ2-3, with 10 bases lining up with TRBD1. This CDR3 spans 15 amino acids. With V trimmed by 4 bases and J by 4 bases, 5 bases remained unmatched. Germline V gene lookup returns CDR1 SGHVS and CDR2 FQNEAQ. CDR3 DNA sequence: TGTGCCAGCAGCTCGGGACAGGGGTTCTCAGATACGCAGTATTTT. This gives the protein CASSSGQGFSDTQYF.

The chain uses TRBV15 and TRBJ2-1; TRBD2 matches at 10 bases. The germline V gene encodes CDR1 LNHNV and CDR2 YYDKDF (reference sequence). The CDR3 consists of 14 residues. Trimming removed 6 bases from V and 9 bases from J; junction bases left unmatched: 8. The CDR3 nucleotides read TGTGCCACCAGTCAAGCGGGAGGGCCTAGTGAGCAGTTCTTC. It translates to CATSQAGGPSEQFF.

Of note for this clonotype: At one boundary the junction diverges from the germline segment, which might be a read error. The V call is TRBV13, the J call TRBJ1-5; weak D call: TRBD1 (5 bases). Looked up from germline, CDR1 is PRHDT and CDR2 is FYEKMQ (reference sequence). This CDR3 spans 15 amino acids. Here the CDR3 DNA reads TGTGCCAACAGCCAGAGACGAGGGGCGCATCAGCCCCAGCATTTT. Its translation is CANSQRRGAHQPQHF.